The sequence of this T cell receptor beta chain was determined in a study of read filtering for tumor transcriptome and immune sequencing. From roughly 390 ng of RNA, a library with molecular barcoded alpha/delta and beta/gamma adaptors was made. TCRdb analysed the reads with MiXCR anew, one entry per CDR3 protein. This sample yields 40,000 or so distinct CDR3 sequences, of which about 14% are seen a single time; 15% to 20% belongs to the top ten. The table lists this clonotype with many counts. Sequences were obtained from a population of CD138-negative cells sorted from bone marrow. This sequence originates from a donor older than 35 with multiple myeloma.

The CDR3 protein is CSARGASGGYRSDTQYF. CDR3 sequence (DNA): TGCAGTGCTAGGGGGGCTAGCGGGGGATACCGAAGTGATACGCAGTATTTT. V usage is TRBV20-1 and J usage is TRBJ2-3; TRBD2 matches 10 bases. With V trimmed by 3 bases and J by 6 bases, 15 bases remained unmatched. The V gene's germline CDR1 is DFQATT and CDR2 SNEGSKA (reference sequence). The CDR3 covers 17 residues.